This entry lists 18 T cell receptor beta chains sequenced from one sample in a study of T cells in localized non-small cell lung cancer. Profiled with immunoSEQ multiplex PCR; TCRdb holds only in-frame clones, not every one. The data show roughly 1,600 clones, with 24% seen just once and around 13% held by the top ten. The sequencing used normal lung tissue next to the tumor, collected before any cancer treatment. These receptors all come from a man between 40 and 70 years old with stage II squamous cell lung carcinoma.

This clone has just a few counts. V gene TRBV9 combines with J gene TRBJ2-5, with a weak D call TRBD1 (6 bases). Germline V gene lookup returns CDR1 SGDLS and CDR2 YYNGEE. The CDR3 has 16 residues. V lost 3 bases to trimming and J lost 0 bases, with 15 bases between them. CDR3 in amino acids: CASSGPGHMYQETQYF. CDR3 bases: TGTGCCAGCAGCGGCCCGGGACACATGTACCAAGAGACCCAGTACTTC.

This clone came up once. The rearrangement uses TRBV18 and TRBJ2-1, with TRBD2 matching over 13 bases. V lost 5 bases to trimming and J lost 0 bases; unmatched junction nucleotides: 13. Germline CDR1 reads KGHSH; CDR2 reads LQKENI. The length of the CDR3 is 20 residues. CDR3 amino acids: CASSSGTSGIGTSSYNEQFF. DNA for the CDR3: TGTGCCAGCTCATCAGGGACTAGCGGGATCGGAACGAGCTCCTACAATGAGCAGTTCTTC.

This sequence joins TRBV5-1 and TRBJ2-6; D call uncertain. The V end lost 4 bases, the J end lost 0 bases, and 11 bases lay between the germline ends. This CDR3 spans 16 amino acids. Germline loops: CDR1 SGHRS, CDR2 YFSETQ. The CDR3 DNA sequence: TGCGCCAGCAGCCAAGATCTTAGCTCTGGGGCCAACGTCCTGACTTTC. Amino acid sequence: CASSQDLSSGANVLTF.

This clone was seen a handful of times. V and J are TRBV11-3 and TRBJ2-4, with 11 bases that match TRBD1. The germline gives CDR1 SGHNT, CDR2 YENEEA. The CDR3 spans 16 residues. V gave up 6 bases and J gave up 1 base; unmatched junction bases: 5. The CDR3 DNA reads TGTGCCAGCAGACGGACAGGGGGCGCTGCCAAAAACATTCAGTACTTC. Amino acids: CASRRTGGAAKNIQYF.

The V and J genes are TRBV18 and TRBJ2-3, with D possibly matching TRBD1 (6 bases). Germline CDR1 and CDR2: KGHSH and LQKENI. CDR3 length equals 15 residues. Trimming stripped 3 bases from V and 8 bases from J, with 18 bases between. Written as DNA, the CDR3 is TGTGCCAGCTCACCCGGACAGACGGGAAGGGGTACGCAGTATTTT. Translating it yields CASSPGQTGRGTQYF.

This rearrangement joins TRBV6-8 to TRBJ2-1; 14 nucleotides line up with TRBD2. The CDR3 loop spans 16 amino acids. The germline CDR1 and CDR2 sequences are MNHGY and SAAAGT. V trimming: 2 bases; J trimming: 7 bases; junction bases outside the gene matches: 4. CDR3 amino acids: CASSYGLAGGENEQFF. CDR3 DNA: TGTGCCAGCAGTTACGGACTAGCGGGAGGTGAGAATGAGCAGTTCTTC.

V usage is TRBV9 and J usage is TRBJ2-2, with a possible D match to TRBD2 (6 bases). This CDR3 region has 15 residues. CDR1 SGDLS and CDR2 YYNGEE come from the germline V gene. The ends were cut back, 4 bases at V and 5 bases at J, with 15 bases in the middle. DNA of the CDR3: TGTGCCAGCAGCCGGGGGAGACCCAGGACCGGGGAGCTGTTTTTT. Amino acids: CASSRGRPRTGELFF.

This clone is medium-sized (0.01 to 0.1%) in the sample. The chain joins TRBV11-3 to TRBJ1-2, with 7 bases fitting TRBD1. V lost 1 base to trimming and J lost 7 bases; unmatched junction nucleotides: 12. Germline loops: CDR1 SGHNT, CDR2 YENEEA. This CDR3 comprises 16 residues. The CDR3 sequence is CASSLVLSTGVSGYTF. CDR3 nucleotide sequence: TGTGCCAGCAGCTTAGTGCTATCAACAGGGGTCTCTGGCTACACCTTC.

The sample holds a few counts of this clone. The chain couples TRBV1 to TRBJ2-3; TRBD1, the table's D call, was not compared with the DNA. TRBV1 is annotated as a pseudogene. The length of the CDR3 is 15 residues. The CDR3 loop is CASSQDWTGWDTQYF. The CDR3 DNA sequence: TGCGCCAGCAGCCAAGATTGGACAGGGTGGGATACGCAGTATTTT.

This clone was recorded a few times. The chain recombines TRBV11-3 with TRBJ2-7; 8 nucleotides match TRBD2. The V and J ends lost 6 bases and 3 bases, in that order; junction bases with no gene match: 10. The V gene's germline CDR1 is SGHNT and CDR2 YENEEA. This CDR3 region has 15 residues. Here the CDR3 DNA reads TGTGCCAGCAGTCTCGGGACTAGGGATCTCTACGAGCAGTACTTC. This translates into CASSLGTRDLYEQYF. Complete variable domain (other parts from reference TRBV11-3 and TRBJ2-7): EAGVVQSPRYKIIEKKQPVAFWCNPISGHNTLYWYLQNLGQGPELLIRYENEEAVDDSQLPKDRFSAERLKGVDSTLKIQPAELGDSAVYLCASSLGTRDLYEQYFGPGTRLTVT.

This clone was found a few times. The chain joins TRBV9 to TRBJ2-5; 11 bases map to TRBD2. Germline-derived CDR1 and CDR2 are SGDLS and YYNGEE. CDR3 length: 16 amino acids. Losses at the gene ends were 5 bases for V and 1 base for J; bases not matched to a gene: 7. CDR3 sequence: CASSVMGLAAQETQYF. The CDR3 nucleotides read TGTGCCAGCAGTGTAATGGGACTAGCGGCCCAAGAGACCCAGTACTTC.

This clone was counted only a few times. The chain couples TRBV11-3 to TRBJ2-5; 8 bases line up with TRBD2. The CDR3 runs to 16 residues. With 4 bases clipped from V and 5 bases from J, the junction kept 12 bases outside the gene matches. Germline lookup yields CDR1 SGHNT and CDR2 YENEEA. The CDR3 here is CASSSAGGDFGETQYF. The CDR3 DNA is TGTGCCAGCAGCTCGGCCGGGGGGGACTTTGGGGAGACCCAGTACTTC.

This clone came up a few times. The rearrangement links TRBV6-8 to TRBJ1-5; D ambiguous. Germline CDR1 is MNHGY and CDR2 is SAAAGT. V lost 4 bases and J lost 0, with 10 bases in between. The CDR3 loop spans 15 amino acids. The CDR3: CASSWEGISNQPQHF. CDR3 nucleotides: TGTGCCAGCAGTTGGGAAGGAATTAGCAATCAGCCCCAGCATTTT.

This clone appeared a few times. The V and J genes are TRBV23-1 and TRBJ2-7; 8 bases line up with TRBD2. Being an ORF, TRBV23-1 has a function that is uncertain. This CDR3 is 17 amino acids long. V was clipped by 6 bases and J by 1 base; unmatched bases: 14. CDR3: CASSPLVSGTRSYEQYF. The CDR3 region has the DNA TGCGCCAGCAGCCCCCTTGTTAGCGGGACCCGGTCCTACGAGCAGTACTTC.

This clone was found a few times. This chain joins TRBV7-1 and TRBJ2-7; the D gene is possibly TRBD2 (5 bases). TRBV7-1 is reported as an ORF; its role is uncertain. Trimming stripped 4 bases from V and 7 bases from J, with 14 bases between. The CDR3 totals 13 residues. The CDR3 DNA follows: TGTGCCAGCAGCTTAGTAGCTAGCAGGGAGCAGTACTTC. Translation gives CASSLVASREQYF.

The chain carries TRBV11-3 and TRBJ2-7, with TRBD1 matching 8 bases. The V and J ends lost 5 bases and 0 bases, in that order; junction bases with no gene match: 6. Per the germline V gene, CDR1 is SGHNT and CDR2 is YENEEA. The CDR3 extends over 15 amino acids. The CDR3: CASSLGQGSSYEQYF. In DNA form, the CDR3 reads TGTGCCAGCAGCCTCGGACAGGGAAGCTCCTACGAGCAGTACTTC.

This clone occurred a few times. This chain uses TRBV9 with TRBJ2-7, with D possibly matching TRBD2 (5 bases). The CDR3 is 14 residues long. V lost 0 bases, J lost 6 bases, and 13 bases lay in between. The germline gives CDR1 SGDLS, CDR2 YYNGEE. Here the CDR3 reads CASSVGTDRGEQYF. Written as DNA, the CDR3 is TGTGCCAGCAGCGTAGGGACGGACCGGGGCGAGCAGTACTTC.

The chain has TRBV6-8 and TRBJ2-4; 9 positions agree with TRBD2. This CDR3 has 13 amino acids. J lost 8 bases, V lost 5 bases, and 4 bases had no gene match. Looked up from germline, CDR1 is MNHGY and CDR2 is SAAAGT. CDR3 DNA: TGTGCCAGCAGTCTAGCGGGGCAGGACATTCAGTACTTC. It yields the protein CASSLAGQDIQYF.